Following are 26 T cell receptor beta chains from one sample sequenced in a study of blood T cell repertoires in COVID-19. Clones were sequenced by immunoSEQ multiplex PCR, and TCRdb holds only the in-frame ones, with some missing. In the table there are 120,000 to 150,000 clones, about four fifths of which are singletons. The sequencing input was peripheral blood. Receptor source: a human donor in a cohort sampled during active COVID-19.

The J gene is TRBJ2-1, the V gene TRBV21-1; the table's D call of TRBD1 was not tested on the DNA. TRBV21-1 is shown as a pseudogene. The CDR3 length is 17 residues. The CDR3 sequence is CASSSVRNRDHRGEQFF. In nucleotides, the CDR3 is TGTGCCAGCAGCAGTGTCCGTAACAGGGACCACCGGGGTGAGCAGTTCTTC.

The chain employs TRBV7-6 and TRBJ1-4; a weak D match, TRBD1 (6 bases). V lost 5 bases and J lost 7, with 20 bases in between. This CDR3 comprises 16 residues. Looked up from germline, CDR1 is SGHVS and CDR2 is FNYEAQ. This CDR3 reads CASSIRKGHLGEKLFF. CDR3 DNA sequence: TGTGCCAGCAGCATCCGAAAGGGACACTTGGGTGAAAAACTGTTTTTT.

In regard to this clone: This CDR3 is also generated by other DNA sequences in the sample. The chain employs TRBV3-1 (or the pseudogene TRBV3-2) and TRBJ1-5; D possibly corresponds to TRBD1 (5 bases). The CDR3 sequence is 13 residues long. V was cut by 3 bases and J by 3 bases, with 6 bases left in between. CDR1 and CDR2 from the germline V gene are LGHDT and YNNKEL (reference sequence). CDR3 nucleotide sequence: TGTGCCAGCAGCCAGGGACTCAATCAGCCCCAGCATTTT. This gives the protein CASSQGLNQPQHF.

The rearrangement uses TRBV7-6 and TRBJ2-3; 7 positions agree with TRBD2. Trimming took 5 bases from V and 1 from J; bases not matched to a gene: 12. Germline V CDR1 and CDR2: SGHVS, FNYEAQ. The CDR3 runs 17 residues. CDR3 sequence reads: CASSPLPGGRRTDTQYF. For the CDR3, the DNA is TGTGCCAGCAGCCCCCTACCCGGGGGGAGGCGCACAGATACGCAGTATTTT.

The CDR3 DNA is TGTGCCAGCAGCGCCCGAGGGTTTACTAGCGGGGCGGGCGAGCAGTACTTC. This codes for CASSARGFTSGAGEQYF. The gene calls are TRBV9 and TRBJ2-7, with TRBD2 matching 10 bases. V was pared by 3 bases and J by 6 bases, with 15 bases of the junction left unmatched. This CDR3 spans 17 amino acids. Germline V gene sequence: CDR1 SGDLS, CDR2 YYNGEE. The entire variable domain, with the rest obtained from reference TRBV9 and TRBJ2-7, is as follows: DSGVTQTPKHLITATGQRVTLRCSPRSGDLSVYWYQQSLDQGLQFLIQYYNGEERAKGNILERFSAQQFPDLHSELNLSSLELGDSALYFCASSARGFTSGAGEQYFGPGTRLTVT.

This rearrangement joins TRBV2 to TRBJ1-6; TRBD1 aligns across 8 bases. The junction had 5 bases not matched to a gene; V was cut back by 4 bases and J by 9 bases. The CDR3 has 14 amino acids. Germline V gives CDR1 SNHLY, CDR2 FYNNEI. DNA for the CDR3: TGTGCCAGCAGTGGGACAGGGTTGGGTTCACCCCTCCACTTT. Amino acids: CASSGTGLGSPLHF.

This clone was seen a handful of times. The V gene is TRBV5-5, the J gene TRBJ2-7, with D hard to call. Germline CDR1 reads SGHKS; CDR2 reads YYEKEE (reference sequence). The V end was cut by 4 bases, the J end by 3 bases, with 11 bases between. The length of the CDR3 is 13 residues. The CDR3 region is CASSPVGVYEQYF. The CDR3 nucleotides read TGTGCCAGCAGCCCCGTAGGAGTCTACGAGCAGTACTTC.

This sequence joins TRBV10-1 and TRBJ2-5, with 16 bases that match TRBD2. This CDR3 is built from 20 residues. From germline, CDR1 is WNHNN and CDR2 SYGVQD (reference sequence). Germline trimming cut 11 bases from V and 4 bases from J; bases unmatched to any gene: 22. As DNA, the CDR3 is TGCGCCGGTCCGAGAGGGCCCGGGACTAGCGGGGGGGCCTGGGGAGAGACCCAGTACTTC. As protein: CAGPRGPGTSGGAWGETQYF.

This chain links TRBV9 with TRBJ2-6, with 10 bases aligning to TRBD1. CDR3 size: 17 residues. Germline assignment: CDR1 SGDLS and CDR2 YYNGEE. Losses at the gene ends were 2 bases for V and 1 base for J; bases not matched to a gene: 3. The CDR3 spells CASSVRQGASGANVLTF. The DNA for the CDR3 is TGTGCCAGCAGCGTCAGACAGGGGGCATCTGGGGCCAACGTCCTGACTTTC.

CDR3 loop: CASSLETKGREKLFF. The CDR3 bases are TGCGCCAGCAGCTTGGAAACAAAAGGGAGGGAAAAACTGTTTTTT. The rearrangement joins TRBV5-1 to TRBJ1-4; D uncertain. Trimming took 0 bases from V and 8 from J, leaving 14 bases between them. Germline V gives CDR1 SGHRS, CDR2 YFSETQ. This CDR3 region has 15 residues.

The chain has TRBV6-5 and TRBJ1-6, with 9 positions matching TRBD1. CDR1 and CDR2 (germline): MNHEY, SVGAGI. The CDR3 loop spans 14 amino acids. Germline trimming cut 6 bases from V and 7 bases from J; bases unmatched to any gene: 4. The CDR3 is CASSVGQGNSPLHF. CDR3 in DNA: TGTGCCAGCAGCGTCGGACAGGGGAATTCACCCCTCCACTTT.

The chain uses TRBV5-1 and TRBJ2-7, with 8 nucleotides matching TRBD1. The CDR3 has 14 residues. Germline CDR1 and CDR2: SGHRS and YFSETQ. V was pared by 7 bases and J by 2 bases, with 8 bases of the junction left unmatched. The DNA for the CDR3 is TGCGCCAGCCGGCAGGGGGCGAAAACCTACGAGCAGTACTTC. Encoded protein: CASRQGAKTYEQYF.

V usage is TRBV7-3 and J usage is TRBJ1-1; no firm D call. The CDR3 is made up of 15 amino acids. Germline CDR1 and CDR2: SGHTA and FQGTGA. V dropped 2 bases and J dropped 0 bases, with 10 bases sitting between them. This chain's CDR3 is CASSLAPLMNTEAFF. The CDR3 DNA is TGTGCCAGCAGCTTAGCACCACTAATGAACACTGAAGCTTTCTTT.

This chain links TRBV5-5 with TRBJ2-2; TRBD2 might be the D (5 bases). Trimming cost V 2 bases and J 5 bases, with 16 bases left between them. This CDR3 contains 16 residues. Per germline, CDR1 SGHKS and CDR2 YYEKEE (reference sequence). The CDR3 DNA reads as TGTGCCAGCAGCTTATTGACGGGCACGGGGACCGGGGAGCTGTTTTTT. It is translated as CASSLLTGTGTGELFF. Full variable domain (rest looked up from reference TRBV5-5 and TRBJ2-2): DAGVTQSPTHLIKTRGQQVTLRCSPISGHKSVSWYQQVLGQGPQFIFQYYEKEERGRGNFPDRFSARQFPNYSSELNVNALLLGDSALYLCASSLLTGTGTGELFFGEGSRLTVL.

The genes are TRBV19 and TRBJ2-7, with a weak D call TRBD1 (5 bases). V shed 3 bases and J shed 10 bases, with 19 bases lying between them. CDR1 is LNHDA and CDR2 is SQIVND in the germline V gene (reference sequence). This CDR3 region has 14 residues. The CDR3 region is CASSMSRATSGQYF. CDR3 sequence (DNA): TGTGCCAGTAGTATGTCCAGGGCCACGAGTGGACAGTACTTC.

The chain joins TRBV6-5 to TRBJ2-1; the match to TRBD1 covers 7 bases. This CDR3 is built from 11 residues. After removal of 9 bases from V and 6 bases from J, the junction contained 2 bases not matched to a gene. Germline-derived CDR1 and CDR2 are MNHEY and SVGAGI. CDR3 sequence: CARQGINEQFF. CDR3 DNA sequence: TGTGCCAGACAGGGGATCAATGAGCAGTTCTTC.

The J gene is TRBJ2-3, the V gene TRBV6-1; 16 bases match TRBD2. V lost 3 bases and J lost 3; bases outside the gene matches: 9. Per the germline V gene, CDR1 is MNHNS and CDR2 is SASEGT. The CDR3 sequence is 19 residues long. CDR3 protein: CASSDPGTSGGVRTDTQYF. The CDR3 DNA follows: TGTGCCAGCAGTGATCCCGGGACTAGCGGGGGGGTAAGGACAGATACGCAGTATTTT.

The chain combines TRBV9 with TRBJ2-3; 7 nucleotides line up with TRBD2. The germline gives CDR1 SGDLS, CDR2 YYNGEE. V gave up 0 bases and J gave up 2 bases; unmatched junction bases: 9. The CDR3 is 17 residues long. The CDR3 protein is CASSVESGVIYTDTQYF. CDR3 DNA: TGTGCCAGCAGCGTAGAAAGCGGGGTGATCTACACAGATACGCAGTATTTT.

The V call is TRBV6-5, the J call TRBJ1-6; D unclear. CDR3 length equals 16 residues. V shed 2 bases and J shed 5 bases, with 13 bases lying between them. The germline CDR1 and CDR2 sequences are MNHEY and SVGAGI. The CDR3 DNA sequence: TGTGCCAGCAGTTACCGCCAGACTTATAATAATTCACCCCTCCACTTT. It encodes CASSYRQTYNNSPLHF.

Here the CDR3 DNA reads TGTGCCAGCATCCTGGACAGGCGCTACTATGGCTACACCTTC. It specifies CASILDRRYYGYTF. V is TRBV6-5 and J is TRBJ1-2, with 7 bases aligning to TRBD1. The junction had 8 bases not matched to a gene; V was cut back by 7 bases and J by 3 bases. CDR3 length equals 14 residues. Germline values: CDR1 MNHEY, CDR2 SVGAGI.

This clone was detected a few times. This CDR3 is CASRSWGQGSNQPQHF. For the CDR3, the DNA is TGTGCCAGCCGGAGCTGGGGACAGGGTAGCAATCAGCCCCAGCATTTT. The J gene is TRBJ1-5, the V gene TRBV2; the match to TRBD1 covers 9 bases. V shed 8 bases and J 0 bases; nucleotides not matched to a gene: 8. The germline CDR1 and CDR2 sequences are SNHLY and FYNNEI. This CDR3 is built from 16 residues.

The rearrangement uses TRBV11-3 and TRBJ1-5, with 10 bases aligning to TRBD1. V dropped 6 bases and J dropped 5; count of bases not matched to a gene: 10. The CDR3 contains 16 residues. The V gene's germline CDR1 is SGHNT and CDR2 YENEEA. This CDR3 is CASRVRDRGLYQPQHF. In DNA form, the CDR3 reads TGTGCCAGCAGGGTAAGGGACAGGGGTTTATATCAGCCCCAGCATTTT.

J is TRBJ2-1 and V is TRBV5-4; 10 nucleotides align to TRBD1. The germline gives CDR1 SGHNT, CDR2 YYREEE (reference sequence). The CDR3 is 16 amino acids. The trim removed 4 bases at V and 5 bases at J, leaving 9 bases unmatched. The CDR3 reads CASSTRTGGKNNEQFF. The DNA for the CDR3 is TGTGCCAGCAGCACCCGGACAGGGGGGAAAAACAATGAGCAGTTCTTC.

V and J are TRBV5-1 and TRBJ1-6; a possible D gene is TRBD1 (5 bases). V was pared by 6 bases and J by 9 bases, with 19 bases between. The CDR3 extends over 15 amino acids. Germline CDR1 is SGHRS and CDR2 is YFSETQ. Here the CDR3 DNA reads TGCGCCAGCAACGCTGTGGGGGGTGATGGTTCACCCCTCCACTTT. Its translation is CASNAVGGDGSPLHF.

The rearrangement uses TRBV27 and TRBJ2-6; 8 bases are a match to TRBD2. The V gene's germline CDR1 is MNHEY and CDR2 SMNVEV (reference sequence). This CDR3 comprises 18 residues. J was trimmed by 1 base and V by 1 base; bases with no gene match: 6. The DNA of the CDR3 is TGTGCCAGCAGTTTATACCACCAGCGGGGGTCTGGGGCCAACGTCCTGACTTTC. It codes for CASSLYHQRGSGANVLTF. Using reference TRBV27 and TRBJ2-6 for the parts outside the CDR3, the full variable domain is EAQVTQNPRYLITVTGKKLTVTCSQNMNHEYMSWYRQDPGLGLRQIYYSMNVEVTDKGDVPEGYKVSRKEKRNFPLILESPSPNQTSLYFCASSLYHQRGSGANVLTFGAGSRLTVL.

This chain joins TRBV11-2 and TRBJ1-1; no reliable D call. Germline CDR1 SGHAT, CDR2 FQNNGV. This CDR3 comprises 13 residues. V lost 5 bases, J lost 0 bases, and 7 bases lay in between. The CDR3 DNA follows: TGTGCCAGCAGCCCCCGGGTGAACACTGAAGCTTTCTTT. Translated, it gives CASSPRVNTEAFF.